Below, one TCR beta chain is given with its context. As yet, its antigen is unknown. Template material for TCR beta VDJ and CDR3 profiling consisted of genomic DNA. Each CDR3 protein is one row after TCRdb ran MiXCR on the reads. The table records 200,000 to 250,000 distinct CDR3 sequences, roughly 50% of them present only once. Before being chosen for sequencing, patients had shown CD8+CD57+ cell expansion by flow cytometry. The data are from a study of CD8+CD57+ T cells in acquired aplastic anemia. Study overall: Roughly 3.1 ug was the average amount of DNA from sorted CD4+ and CD8+ cells.

General observations from the study: Comparison of patients with controls identified 25 to 35 shared CD8+ CDR3 sequences. Significance was not reached for CD8+ Simpson's diversity between patients and controls.

Trimming removed 1 base at V and 4 bases at J, with 13 bases between. The CDR3 length is 15 residues. Germline V gives CDR1 SEHNR, CDR2 FQNEAQ (reference sequence). The rearrangement links TRBV7-9 to TRBJ1-2; no clear D. Sequencing used sorted CD4+, CD8+, or CD8+CD57+ T cells (not recorded which) from PBMCs. This sequence originates from a human donor with aplastic anemia. CDR3 protein: CASSLGRAGIYGYTF. The CDR3 DNA sequence: TGTGCCAGCAGCTTAGGACGGGCGGGGATCTATGGCTACACCTTC. Full variable domain (missing parts from reference TRBV7-9 and TRBJ1-2): DTGVSQNPRHKITKRGQNVTFRCDPISEHNRLYWYRQTLGQGPEFLTYFQNEAQLEKSRLLSDRFSAERPKGSFSTLEIQRTEQGDSAMYLCASSLGRAGIYGYTFGSGTRLTVV.